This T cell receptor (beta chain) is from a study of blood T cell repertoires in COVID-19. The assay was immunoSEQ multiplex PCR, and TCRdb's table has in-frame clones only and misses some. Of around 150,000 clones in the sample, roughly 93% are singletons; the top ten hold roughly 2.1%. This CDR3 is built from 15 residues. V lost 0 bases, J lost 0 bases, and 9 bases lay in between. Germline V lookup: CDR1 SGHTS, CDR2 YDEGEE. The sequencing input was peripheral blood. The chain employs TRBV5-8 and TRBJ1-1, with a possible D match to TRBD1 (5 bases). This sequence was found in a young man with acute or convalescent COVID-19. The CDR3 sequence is CASSLEGALNTEAFF. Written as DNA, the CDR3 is TGTGCCAGCAGCTTGGAAGGGGCGTTGAACACTGAAGCTTTCTTT.